The 21 T cell receptor beta chains reported below all come from one sample, sequenced in a study of blood T cell repertoires in COVID-19. The data were produced by immunoSEQ multiplex PCR, yet TCRdb's version contains in-frame clones alone and is incomplete. The sample lists about 190,000 clones, about 77% occurring once. Sequencing used PBMCs or T cells enriched from blood (not recorded which). These receptors all come from a woman between 45 and 60 years old with acute COVID-19.

The V gene is TRBV28, the J gene TRBJ2-7; either TRBD1 or TRBD2 may supply D (6 bases each). The CDR3 has 14 amino acids. V was pared by 6 bases and J by 7 bases, with 19 bases between. Germline assignment: CDR1 MDHEN and CDR2 SYDVKM. The CDR3 coding sequence is TGTGCCAGCAGCTTAGGGGGGTTCCGGGGAGAGCAGTACGTC. This sequence encodes CASSLGGFRGEQYV.

The chain has TRBV4-2 and TRBJ1-4; maybe TRBD1 (6 bases). The CDR3 loop spans 15 amino acids. Germline V gene data show CDR1 as LGHNA and CDR2 as YNFKEQ. The V end was cut by 1 base, the J end by 8 bases, with 14 bases between. CDR3 in DNA: TGTGCCAGCAGCCAAGGCTCAACAGGGAAGGAAAAACTGTTTTTT. Protein product: CASSQGSTGKEKLFF.

The rearrangement links TRBV7-9 to TRBJ2-1; 8 bases are a match to TRBD2. J gave up 4 bases and V 4 bases, and 6 bases lay outside the gene matches. The germline gives CDR1 SEHNR, CDR2 FQNEAQ (reference sequence). This CDR3 has 15 amino acids. The CDR3 nucleotides read TGTGCCAGCAGCTCCACTAGCGGCCATTACAATGAGCAGTTCTTC. It translates to CASSSTSGHYNEQFF. The whole variable domain, remainder taken from reference TRBV7-9 and TRBJ2-1, is DTGVSQNPRHKITKRGQNVTFRCDPISEHNRLYWYRQTLGQGPEFLTYFQNEAQLEKSRLLSDRFSAERPKGSFSTLEIQRTEQGDSAMYLCASSSTSGHYNEQFFGPGTRLTVL.

This chain connects TRBV11-3 to TRBJ2-6; 12 bases fit TRBD1. Germline CDR1 SGHNT, CDR2 YENEEA. The trim removed 3 bases at V and 4 bases at J, leaving 7 bases unmatched. CDR3 length: 18 amino acids. CDR3 residues: CASSFTGTGGSGANVLTF. The CDR3 DNA is TGTGCCAGCAGCTTTACCGGGACAGGGGGCTCAGGGGCCAACGTCCTGACTTTC. Using reference TRBV11-3 and TRBJ2-6 for the parts outside the CDR3, the full variable domain is EAGVVQSPRYKIIEKKQPVAFWCNPISGHNTLYWYLQNLGQGPELLIRYENEEAVDDSQLPKDRFSAERLKGVDSTLKIQPAELGDSAVYLCASSFTGTGGSGANVLTFGAGSRLTVL.

The table lists this clone with a few counts. V usage is TRBV21-1 and J usage is TRBJ1-1; the listed D gene, TRBD1, was not tested against the DNA. TRBV21-1 is a pseudogene segment. The CDR3 is 12 amino acids. The CDR3 here is CASSHRETEAFF. The CDR3 coding sequence is TGTGCCAGCAGTCACAGAGAAACTGAAGCTTTCTTT.

CDR3 region: CASSLGQFRAFF. The CDR3 DNA reads TGTGCCAGCAGCTTAGGACAGTTTCGTGCTTTCTTT. The chain is built from TRBV5-4 and TRBJ1-1; perhaps TRBD1 as D (6 bases). The CDR3 is 12 amino acids. Germline CDR1 and CDR2: SGHNT and YYREEE (reference sequence). V was shortened by 2 bases and J by 11 bases, with 13 bases between the two germline ends.

The chain employs TRBV10-3 and TRBJ1-6; 9 positions agree with TRBD1. The J segment lost 8 bases and the V segment lost 11 bases, leaving 7 bases of the junction unmatched. CDR1 ENHRY and CDR2 SYGVKD come from the germline V gene. The CDR3 contains 13 residues. In DNA form, the CDR3 reads TGTGCCCTCCGGGACAGGGACGATTCACCCCTCCACTTT. The encoded protein is CALRDRDDSPLHF.

CDR3 in DNA: TGTGCCAGCAGCTCGGAGACGGGGGTACAAGAGACCCAGTACTTC. It yields the protein CASSSETGVQETQYF. This chain connects TRBV9 to TRBJ2-5; D perhaps matches TRBD2 (6 bases). Germline V gene data show CDR1 as SGDLS and CDR2 as YYNGEE. V was pared by 4 bases and J by 2 bases, with 15 bases between. The CDR3 covers 15 residues. Together with reference TRBV9 and TRBJ2-5, the CDR3 gives the full variable domain: DSGVTQTPKHLITATGQRVTLRCSPRSGDLSVYWYQQSLDQGLQFLIQYYNGEERAKGNILERFSAQQFPDLHSELNLSSLELGDSALYFCASSSETGVQETQYFGPGTRLLVL.

This sequence joins TRBV4-1 and TRBJ2-1, with D maybe TRBD2 (5 bases). Germline assignment: CDR1 MGHRA and CDR2 YSYEKL. This CDR3 comprises 13 residues. Trimming stripped 4 bases from V and 7 bases from J, with 11 bases between. CDR3 protein: CASSLDRRNEQFF. The CDR3 DNA reads as TGCGCCAGCAGCCTGGATCGGAGGAATGAGCAGTTCTTC.

V is TRBV27 and J is TRBJ1-4; TRBD1 matches 7 bases. The CDR3 is 14 amino acids. Germline trimming cut 3 bases from V and 7 bases from J; bases unmatched to any gene: 5. CDR1 is MNHEY and CDR2 is SMNVEV in the germline V gene (reference sequence). For the CDR3, the DNA is TGTGCCAGCAGTTTGACAGGGATAAGTGAAAAACTGTTTTTT. Its protein product is CASSLTGISEKLFF.

This chain uses TRBV7-8 with TRBJ2-5; D may be TRBD2 (5 bases). V shed 7 bases and J shed 7 bases, with 16 bases lying between them. CDR3 size: 13 residues. Germline V gene data show CDR1 as SGHVS and CDR2 as FQNEAQ. CDR3: CASTTRQEGTQYF. CDR3 nucleotides: TGTGCCAGCACCACGAGACAAGAGGGGACCCAGTACTTC.

This rearrangement joins TRBV7-2 to TRBJ2-5, with 11 bases matching TRBD2. The V gene's germline CDR1 is SGHTA and CDR2 FQGNSA. V was clipped by 5 bases and J by 6 bases; unmatched bases: 11. The CDR3 totals 16 residues. The CDR3 sequence is CASSIVSGGGEKTQYF. The CDR3 nucleotides are TGTGCCAGCAGCATTGTTAGCGGGGGGGGCGAAAAGACCCAGTACTTC.

The chain's CDR3 is CASSIGGDREAKNIQYF. The CDR3 nucleotides are TGTGCCAGTAGTATAGGGGGGGACAGGGAGGCCAAAAACATTCAGTACTTC. The V gene is TRBV19, the J gene TRBJ2-4; TRBD1 matches 9 bases. The J segment lost 1 base and the V segment lost 1 base, leaving 5 bases of the junction unmatched. The CDR3 sequence is 17 residues long. Looked up from germline, CDR1 is LNHDA and CDR2 is SQIVND (reference sequence). The full variable domain, with the rest looked up from reference TRBV19 and TRBJ2-4, is DGGITQSPKYLFRKEGQNVTLSCEQNLNHDAMYWYRQDPGQGLRLIYYSQIVNDFQKGDIAEGYSVSREKKESFPLTVTSAQKNPTAFYLCASSIGGDREAKNIQYFGAGTRLSVL.

The gene calls are TRBV29-1 and TRBJ2-5; D is ambiguous. Germline V CDR1 and CDR2: SQVTM, ANQGSEA. V was trimmed by 5 bases and J by 1 base, leaving 11 bases between them. This CDR3 is 13 amino acids long. DNA of the CDR3: TGCAGCGTTAACTACTGGAGCCAAGAGACCCAGTACTTC. Translated: CSVNYWSQETQYF.

The rearrangement uses TRBV7-9 and TRBJ2-1; 8 nucleotides line up with TRBD1. Unmatched junction bases numbered 5, after V lost 3 bases and J lost 4 bases. The CDR3 spans 15 residues. CDR1 SEHNR and CDR2 FQNEAQ come from the germline V gene (reference sequence). The CDR3 coding sequence is TGTGCCAGCAGCTTCTCGGACAGGGTATACAATGAGCAGTTCTTC. Translated, it gives CASSFSDRVYNEQFF.

V gene TRBV5-1 combines with J gene TRBJ1-1; 11 bases agree with TRBD1. Looked up from germline, CDR1 is SGHRS and CDR2 is YFSETQ. The CDR3 has 15 residues. The ends lost 3 bases at V and 2 bases at J; junction bases unmatched: 3. For the CDR3, the DNA is TGCGCCAGCAGCTCCTGGACAGGGGGCAACACTGAAGCTTTCTTT. Residues: CASSSWTGGNTEAFF. The variable domain in full, with the rest retrieved from reference TRBV5-1 and TRBJ1-1, is KAGVTQTPRYLIKTRGQQVTLSCSPISGHRSVSWYQQTPGQGLQFLFEYFSETQRNKGNFPGRFSGRQFSNSRSEMNVSTLELGDSALYLCASSSWTGGNTEAFFGQGTRLTVV.

The chain links TRBV19 to TRBJ2-7, with a tentative D call TRBD2 (6 bases). V was clipped by 5 bases and J by 5 bases, with 13 bases between them. The CDR3 contains 13 residues. Germline V gene data show CDR1 as LNHDA and CDR2 as SQIVND (reference sequence). The CDR3 spells CASSLSGGDEQYV. In DNA, the CDR3 is TGTGCCAGTAGTCTTAGCGGAGGGGACGAGCAGTACGTC.

This clone appeared a single time. The genes are TRBV30 and TRBJ1-6; no definite D call. This CDR3 spans 13 amino acids. Looked up from germline, CDR1 is GTSNPN and CDR2 is SVGIG (reference sequence). V was cut by 2 bases and J by 5 bases, with 7 bases left in between. In DNA form, the CDR3 reads TGTGCCTGGAGTTTCCGGGATAATTCACCCCTCCACTTT. This encodes CAWSFRDNSPLHF.

This chain connects TRBV7-9 to TRBJ1-2; D not resolved. V lost 5 bases and J 8 bases, leaving 15 bases between the germline ends. This CDR3 region has 13 residues. Germline V CDR1 and CDR2: SEHNR, FQNEAQ (reference sequence). The CDR3: CASSHRGTRGYTF. CDR3 in DNA: TGTGCCAGCAGCCACCGAGGTACAAGGGGCTACACCTTC.

The chain has TRBV7-8 and TRBJ2-1; 12 bases agree with TRBD2. The J segment lost 1 base and the V segment lost 5 bases, leaving 6 bases of the junction unmatched. Germline lookup yields CDR1 SGHVS and CDR2 FQNEAQ. The CDR3 length is 17 residues. The CDR3 protein is CASSAKLAGGSYNEQFF. CDR3 nucleotide sequence: TGTGCCAGCAGCGCAAAGCTAGCGGGGGGGTCCTACAATGAGCAGTTCTTC.

This sequence joins TRBV28 and TRBJ1-4, with D tentatively TRBD1 (5 bases). The V end lost 2 bases, the J end lost 2 bases, and 12 bases lay between the germline ends. Per the germline V gene, CDR1 is MDHEN and CDR2 is SYDVKM. The CDR3 totals 16 residues. CDR3 in DNA: TGTGCCAGCAGTTTAATCGAGGCAGGGACTAATGAAAAACTGTTTTTT. Amino acid sequence: CASSLIEAGTNEKLFF.